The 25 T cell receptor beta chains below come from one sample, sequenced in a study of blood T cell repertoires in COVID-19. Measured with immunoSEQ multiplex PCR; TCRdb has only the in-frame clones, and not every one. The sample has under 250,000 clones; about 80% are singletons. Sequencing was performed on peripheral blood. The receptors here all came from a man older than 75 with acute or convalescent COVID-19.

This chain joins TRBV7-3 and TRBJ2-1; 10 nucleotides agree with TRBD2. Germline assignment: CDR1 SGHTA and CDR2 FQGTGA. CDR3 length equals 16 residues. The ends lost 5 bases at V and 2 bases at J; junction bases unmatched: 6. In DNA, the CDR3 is TGTGCCAGCAGCGAACAAGCGGGAGGGGCCTACAATGAGCAGTTCTTC. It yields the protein CASSEQAGGAYNEQFF.

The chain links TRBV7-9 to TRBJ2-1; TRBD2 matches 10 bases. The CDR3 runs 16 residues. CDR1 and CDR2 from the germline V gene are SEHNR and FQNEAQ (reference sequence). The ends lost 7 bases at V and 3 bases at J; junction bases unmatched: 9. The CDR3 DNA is TGTGCCAGCAATCCTGCCACTAGCGGGATCTACAATGAGCAGTTCTTC. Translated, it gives CASNPATSGIYNEQFF.

The CDR3 DNA is TGTGCCAGCAGCCGGAGACAGGGGGCGATCGGGTCACCCCTCCACTTT. This codes for CASSRRQGAIGSPLHF. The V gene is TRBV6-2 or TRBV6-3, the J gene TRBJ1-6; the match to TRBD1 covers 10 bases. The CDR3 runs 16 residues. The trim removed 6 bases at V and 10 bases at J, leaving 12 bases unmatched. Germline CDR1 MNHEY, CDR2 SVGEGT.

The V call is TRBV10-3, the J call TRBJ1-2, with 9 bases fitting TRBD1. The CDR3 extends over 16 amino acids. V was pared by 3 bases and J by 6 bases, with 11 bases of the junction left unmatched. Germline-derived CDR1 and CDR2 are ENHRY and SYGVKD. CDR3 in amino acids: CAISDAPGQGTNGYTF. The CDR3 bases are TGTGCCATCAGTGATGCCCCGGGACAGGGAACCAATGGCTACACCTTC.

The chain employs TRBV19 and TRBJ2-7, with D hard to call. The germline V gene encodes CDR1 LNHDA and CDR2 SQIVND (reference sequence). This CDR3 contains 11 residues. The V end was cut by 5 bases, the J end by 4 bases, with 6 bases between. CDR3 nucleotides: TGTGCCAGTAGTTCCTCTTACGAGCAGTACTTC. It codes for CASSSSYEQYF.

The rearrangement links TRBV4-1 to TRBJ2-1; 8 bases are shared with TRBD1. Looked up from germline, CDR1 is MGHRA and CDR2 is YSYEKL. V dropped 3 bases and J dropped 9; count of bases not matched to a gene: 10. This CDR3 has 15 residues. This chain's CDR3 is CASSHDPQGTGEQFF. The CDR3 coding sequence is TGCGCCAGCAGCCACGATCCTCAGGGGACAGGTGAGCAGTTCTTC.

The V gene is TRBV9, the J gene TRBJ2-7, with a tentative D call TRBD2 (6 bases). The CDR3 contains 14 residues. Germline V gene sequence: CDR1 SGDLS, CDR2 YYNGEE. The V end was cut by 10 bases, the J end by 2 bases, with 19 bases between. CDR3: CAVRLPSATYEQYF. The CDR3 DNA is TGTGCCGTCCGGTTACCTAGCGCAACCTACGAGCAGTACTTC.

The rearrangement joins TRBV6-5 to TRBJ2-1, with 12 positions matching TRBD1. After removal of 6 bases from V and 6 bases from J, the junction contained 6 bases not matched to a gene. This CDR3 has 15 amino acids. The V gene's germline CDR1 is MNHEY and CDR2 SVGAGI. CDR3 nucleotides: TGTGCCAGCAGATCCCCGGGACAGGGGGCCAATGAGCAGTTCTTC. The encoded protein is CASRSPGQGANEQFF.

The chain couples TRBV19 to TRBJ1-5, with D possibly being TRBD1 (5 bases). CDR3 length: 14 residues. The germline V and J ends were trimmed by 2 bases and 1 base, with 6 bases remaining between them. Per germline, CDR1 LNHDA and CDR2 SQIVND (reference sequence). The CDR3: CASSIRGSNQPQHF. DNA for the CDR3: TGTGCCAGTAGTATAAGGGGAAGCAATCAGCCCCAGCATTTT.

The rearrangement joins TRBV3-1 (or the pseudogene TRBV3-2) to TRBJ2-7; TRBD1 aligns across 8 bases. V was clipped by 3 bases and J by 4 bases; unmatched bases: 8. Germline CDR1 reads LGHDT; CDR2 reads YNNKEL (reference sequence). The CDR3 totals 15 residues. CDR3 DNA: TGTGCCAGCAGCCACGGACAGGGAAGTCGGTACGAGCAGTACTTC. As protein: CASSHGQGSRYEQYF.

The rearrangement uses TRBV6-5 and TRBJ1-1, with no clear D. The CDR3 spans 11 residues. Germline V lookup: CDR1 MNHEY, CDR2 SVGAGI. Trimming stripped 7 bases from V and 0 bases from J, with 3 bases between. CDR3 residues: CASTVNTEAFF. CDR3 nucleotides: TGTGCCAGCACTGTGAACACTGAAGCTTTCTTT.

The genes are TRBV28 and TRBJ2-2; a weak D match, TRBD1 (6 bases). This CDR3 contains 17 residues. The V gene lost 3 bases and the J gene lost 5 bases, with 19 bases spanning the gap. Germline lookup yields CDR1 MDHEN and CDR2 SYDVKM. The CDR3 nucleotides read TGTGCCAGCAGTTTGTATAAACAGGGTTCGGGAACCGGGGAGCTGTTTTTT. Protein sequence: CASSLYKQGSGTGELFF.

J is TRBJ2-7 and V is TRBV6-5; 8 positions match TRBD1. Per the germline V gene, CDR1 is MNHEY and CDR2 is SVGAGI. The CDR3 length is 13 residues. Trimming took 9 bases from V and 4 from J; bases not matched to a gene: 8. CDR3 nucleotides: TGTGCCAGTGGCCGACAGGGGTTATACGAGCAGTACTTC. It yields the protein CASGRQGLYEQYF.

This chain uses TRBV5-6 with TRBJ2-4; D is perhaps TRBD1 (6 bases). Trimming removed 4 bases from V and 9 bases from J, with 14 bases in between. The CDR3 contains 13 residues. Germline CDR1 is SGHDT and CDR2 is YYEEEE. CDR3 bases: TGTGCCAGCAGCCTAGGGTCCAGGGGCATTCAGTACTTC. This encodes CASSLGSRGIQYF.

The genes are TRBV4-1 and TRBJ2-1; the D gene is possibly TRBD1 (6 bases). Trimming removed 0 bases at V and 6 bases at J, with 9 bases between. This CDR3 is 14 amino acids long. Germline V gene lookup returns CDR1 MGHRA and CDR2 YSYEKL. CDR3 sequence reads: CASSQDRRGNEQFF. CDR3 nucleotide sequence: TGCGCCAGCAGCCAAGATCGCAGGGGCAATGAGCAGTTCTTC.

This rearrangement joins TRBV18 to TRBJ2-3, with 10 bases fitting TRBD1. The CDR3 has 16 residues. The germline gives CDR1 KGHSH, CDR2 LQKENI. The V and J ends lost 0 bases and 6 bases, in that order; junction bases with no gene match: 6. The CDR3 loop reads CASSPPDRGRGDTQYF. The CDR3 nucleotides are TGTGCCAGCTCACCACCCGACAGGGGGCGAGGGGATACGCAGTATTTT.

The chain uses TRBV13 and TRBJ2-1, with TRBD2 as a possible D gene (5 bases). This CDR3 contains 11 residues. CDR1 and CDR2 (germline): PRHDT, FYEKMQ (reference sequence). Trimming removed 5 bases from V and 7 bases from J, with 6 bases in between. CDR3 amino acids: CASSRRNEQFF. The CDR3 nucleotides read TGTGCCAGCAGCCGGAGGAATGAGCAGTTCTTC.

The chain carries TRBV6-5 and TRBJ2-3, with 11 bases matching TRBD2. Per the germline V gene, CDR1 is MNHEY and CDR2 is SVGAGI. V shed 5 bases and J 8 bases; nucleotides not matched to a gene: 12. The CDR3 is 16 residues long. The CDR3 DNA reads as TGTGCCAGCAGTCACTTTAGCGGGAGGGCCGGGGGTACGCAGTATTTT. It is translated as CASSHFSGRAGGTQYF.

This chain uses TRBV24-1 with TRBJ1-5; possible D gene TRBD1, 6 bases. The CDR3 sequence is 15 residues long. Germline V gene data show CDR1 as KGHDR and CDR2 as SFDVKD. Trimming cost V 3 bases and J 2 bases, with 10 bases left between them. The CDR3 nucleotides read TGTGCCACCAGTGATGCCCACAGGGGCAATCAGCCCCAGCATTTT. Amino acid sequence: CATSDAHRGNQPQHF.

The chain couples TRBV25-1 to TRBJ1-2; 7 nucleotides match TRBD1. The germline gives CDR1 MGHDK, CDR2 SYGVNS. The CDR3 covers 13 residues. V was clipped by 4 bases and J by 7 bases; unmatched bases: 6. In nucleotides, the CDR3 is TGTGCCAGCAGTGCTTGGACAGGCGCTGGCTACACCTTC. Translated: CASSAWTGAGYTF.

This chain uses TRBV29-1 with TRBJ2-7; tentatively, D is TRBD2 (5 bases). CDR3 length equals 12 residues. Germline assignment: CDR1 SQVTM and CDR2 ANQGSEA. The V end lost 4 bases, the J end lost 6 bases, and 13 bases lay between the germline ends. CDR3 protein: CSVGGRLSEQYF. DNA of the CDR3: TGCAGCGTTGGAGGGCGTCTGAGCGAGCAGTACTTC.

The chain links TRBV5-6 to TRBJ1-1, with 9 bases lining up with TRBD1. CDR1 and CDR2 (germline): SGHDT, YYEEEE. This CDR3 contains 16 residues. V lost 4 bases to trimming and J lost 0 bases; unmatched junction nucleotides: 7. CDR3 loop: CASSPPGTGLNTEAFF. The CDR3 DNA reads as TGTGCCAGCAGCCCTCCCGGGACAGGGTTGAACACTGAAGCTTTCTTT.

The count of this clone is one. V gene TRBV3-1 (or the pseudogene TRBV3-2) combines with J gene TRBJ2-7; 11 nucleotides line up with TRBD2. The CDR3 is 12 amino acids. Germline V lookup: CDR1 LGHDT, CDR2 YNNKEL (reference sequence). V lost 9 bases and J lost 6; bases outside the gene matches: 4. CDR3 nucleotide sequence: TGTGCCAGTGGGACTAGCGGAGTCGAGCAGTACTTC. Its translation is CASGTSGVEQYF.

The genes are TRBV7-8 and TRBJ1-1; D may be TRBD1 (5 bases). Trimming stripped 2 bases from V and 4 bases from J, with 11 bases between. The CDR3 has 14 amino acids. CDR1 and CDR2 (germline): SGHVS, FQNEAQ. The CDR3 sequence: CASSLSPGGTEAFF. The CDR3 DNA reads TGTGCCAGCAGCTTATCCCCCGGGGGCACTGAAGCTTTCTTT. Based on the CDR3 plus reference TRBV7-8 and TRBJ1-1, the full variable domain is GAGVSQSPRYKVAKRGQDVALRCDPISGHVSLFWYQQALGQGPEFLTYFQNEAQLDKSGLPSDRFFAERPEGSVSTLKIQRTQQEDSAVYLCASSLSPGGTEAFFGQGTRLTVV.

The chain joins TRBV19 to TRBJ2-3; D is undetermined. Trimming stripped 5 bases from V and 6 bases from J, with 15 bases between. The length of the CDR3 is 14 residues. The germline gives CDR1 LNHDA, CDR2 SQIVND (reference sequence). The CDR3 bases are TGTGCCAGTAGTGCCCAGACTCTCGGGGATACGCAGTATTTT. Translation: CASSAQTLGDTQYF.